Below are 22 T cell receptor beta chains sequenced from a single sample in a study of Tregs in tolerant kidney transplant recipients. Profiling relied on immunoSEQ multiplex PCR, and the TCRdb table lists in-frame clones only, not all of them. The sample gives about 78,000 clones, 75% to 95% of which show up once; approximately 0.35% is in the top ten. Sequenced here: Tregs from blood, sampled before the transplant. The receptors here all came from a human donor who received a combined kidney and bone marrow transplant.

V usage is TRBV7-2 and J usage is TRBJ2-5; possible D gene TRBD2, 6 bases. The germline CDR1 and CDR2 sequences are SGHTA and FQGNSA. V was clipped by 1 base and J by 5 bases, with 11 bases between them. CDR3 length: 14 amino acids. The CDR3 DNA sequence: TGTGCCAGCAGCTTAGACGGGGGATATGAGACCCAGTACTTC. Its translation is CASSLDGGYETQYF.

The rearrangement links TRBV4-3 to TRBJ1-2; D gene ambiguous. Trimming cost V 0 bases and J 8 bases, with 16 bases left between them. The CDR3 runs to 15 residues. The germline gives CDR1 LGHNA, CDR2 YSLEER. CDR3: CASSQDTVRLAGYTF. The CDR3 DNA reads TGCGCCAGCAGCCAAGACACGGTTCGATTGGCCGGCTACACCTTC.

This chain connects TRBV5-1 to TRBJ2-3; TRBD2 agrees at 11 bases. The ends lost 0 bases at V and 1 base at J; junction bases unmatched: 4. The CDR3 length is 17 residues. The V gene's germline CDR1 is SGHRS and CDR2 YFSETQ. CDR3 DNA: TGCGCCAGCAGCTTGGGTTTAGCGGGAGGGCGCACAGATACGCAGTATTTT. Translation gives CASSLGLAGGRTDTQYF. Full variable domain (outside the CDR3, taken from reference TRBV5-1 and TRBJ2-3): KAGVTQTPRYLIKTRGQQVTLSCSPISGHRSVSWYQQTPGQGLQFLFEYFSETQRNKGNFPGRFSGRQFSNSRSEMNVSTLELGDSALYLCASSLGLAGGRTDTQYFGPGTRLTVL.

This clone was recorded only once. This rearrangement joins TRBV7-3 to TRBJ2-4, with 7 nucleotides matching TRBD1. The CDR3 runs 13 residues. Looked up from germline, CDR1 is SGHTA and CDR2 is FQGTGA. V shed 5 bases, J shed 5 bases, and the junction held 3 bases outside the gene matches. CDR3 coding DNA: TGTGCCAGCAGCAAAGGGACAGAAAACATTCAGTACTTC. Its protein product is CASSKGTENIQYF.

The rearrangement uses TRBV6-1 and TRBJ1-1, with 7 positions matching TRBD1. The CDR3 contains 12 residues. Germline CDR1 and CDR2: MNHNS and SASEGT. Unmatched junction bases numbered 2, after V lost 8 bases and J lost 2 bases. DNA of the CDR3: TGTGCCAGCTACAGGGGAAACACTGAAGCTTTCTTT. Protein: CASYRGNTEAFF.

About this clone itself: In the same sample, other DNA sequences code for this CDR3. The chain couples TRBV5-1 to TRBJ2-3; 9 bases align to TRBD2. The CDR3 is made up of 16 amino acids. Germline V CDR1 and CDR2: SGHRS, YFSETQ. The V segment lost 0 bases and the J segment 6 bases; nucleotides outside the gene matches: 8. The CDR3 is CASSLGRAGGRDTQYF. The CDR3 DNA sequence: TGCGCCAGCAGCTTGGGAAGGGCGGGAGGGCGCGATACGCAGTATTTT.

This rearrangement joins TRBV28 to TRBJ2-7, with 11 bases matching TRBD1. The CDR3 length is 17 residues. The V gene end was trimmed by 2 bases and the J gene end by 3 bases; junction bases not matched to a gene: 9. The germline V gene encodes CDR1 MDHEN and CDR2 SYDVKM. The chain's CDR3 is CASSLGPGQGVSYEQYF. CDR3 sequence (DNA): TGTGCCAGCAGTTTAGGCCCGGGACAGGGGGTTAGCTACGAGCAGTACTTC.

This chain connects TRBV28 to TRBJ2-7, with 8 bases matching TRBD1. The CDR3 is 15 residues long. The J segment lost 4 bases and the V segment lost 6 bases, leaving 11 bases of the junction unmatched. From germline, CDR1 is MDHEN and CDR2 SYDVKM. CDR3: CASSKRTGWKYEQYF. The CDR3, as DNA: TGTGCCAGCAGCAAGCGGACAGGGTGGAAGTACGAGCAGTACTTC.

V gene TRBV27 combines with J gene TRBJ2-7, with TRBD2 matching over 13 bases. The J segment lost 0 bases and the V segment lost 5 bases, leaving 7 bases of the junction unmatched. The length of the CDR3 is 17 residues. Germline V lookup: CDR1 MNHEY, CDR2 SMNVEV (reference sequence). The CDR3 region is CASSELAGGKLSYEQYF. The CDR3 DNA sequence: TGTGCCAGCAGTGAACTAGCGGGAGGGAAACTCTCCTACGAGCAGTACTTC.

The V call is TRBV7-9, the J call TRBJ2-3; TRBD1 matches 10 bases. The V and J ends lost 5 bases and 2 bases, in that order; junction bases with no gene match: 7. The germline CDR1 and CDR2 sequences are SEHNR and FQNEAQ (reference sequence). There are 16 residues in the CDR3. The CDR3 bases are TGTGCCAGCAGCCAAGCCGGGACAGGGGTCACAGATACGCAGTATTTT. This codes for CASSQAGTGVTDTQYF.

This chain joins TRBV18 and TRBJ2-1; D gene uncertain. V lost 6 bases and J 6 bases, leaving 15 bases between the germline ends. Germline V gene data show CDR1 as KGHSH and CDR2 as LQKENI. The CDR3 totals 14 residues. The CDR3 is CASSQNEAGNEQFF. The CDR3 DNA follows: TGTGCCAGCTCTCAGAACGAGGCTGGCAATGAGCAGTTCTTC.

The chain carries TRBV19 and TRBJ2-7; 7 nucleotides match TRBD2. Germline-derived CDR1 and CDR2 are LNHDA and SQIVND (reference sequence). The junction had 7 bases not matched to a gene; V was cut back by 3 bases and J by 2 bases. This CDR3 has 15 amino acids. CDR3 bases: TGTGCCAGTAGTATCTCCCTAGCGGCCCCCTACGAGCAGTACTTC. It translates to CASSISLAAPYEQYF.

This chain joins TRBV7-8 and TRBJ2-1; TRBD1 matches 7 bases. The CDR3 is 16 residues long. The V gene's germline CDR1 is SGHVS and CDR2 FQNEAQ. The J segment lost 2 bases and the V segment lost 1 base, leaving 5 bases of the junction unmatched. CDR3 loop: CASSLEGARPYNEQFF. DNA for the CDR3: TGTGCCAGCAGCTTAGAGGGGGCGCGCCCCTACAATGAGCAGTTCTTC.

The chain links TRBV28 to TRBJ2-3; a weak D match, TRBD2 (6 bases). V dropped 4 bases and J dropped 0 bases, with 14 bases sitting between them. The CDR3 has 16 residues. CDR1 is MDHEN, CDR2 SYDVKM, per germline. CDR3 sequence: CASSWDFVTSTDTQYF. In DNA form, the CDR3 reads TGTGCCAGCAGTTGGGACTTCGTTACTAGCACAGATACGCAGTATTTT.

This clone appeared a few times. This rearrangement joins TRBV28 to TRBJ1-5; no clear D. Between the trimmed V and J ends, which lost 3 bases and 7 bases, there was a span of 7 bases. The CDR3 totals 12 residues. Germline CDR1 is MDHEN and CDR2 is SYDVKM. The CDR3, as DNA: TGTGCCAGCAGTTTTAATGGGCAGCCCCAGCATTTT. It is translated as CASSFNGQPQHF.

The chain joins TRBV11-1 to TRBJ1-2; 9 nucleotides align to TRBD1. Germline V gene lookup returns CDR1 SGHAT and CDR2 FQDESV (reference sequence). V gave up 4 bases and J gave up 6 bases; unmatched junction bases: 3. CDR3 length: 13 amino acids. In DNA, the CDR3 is TGTGCCAGCAGCTCCGGGACAGGGAATGGCTACACCTTC. Translated, it gives CASSSGTGNGYTF.

In regard to this clone: This CDR3 is also generated by other DNA sequences in the sample. The chain combines TRBV7-2 with TRBJ1-4, with TRBD1 as a possible D gene (5 bases). Germline V gene lookup returns CDR1 SGHTA and CDR2 FQGNSA. CDR3 length: 16 residues. Trimming cost V 3 bases and J 3 bases, with 14 bases left between them. The CDR3 is CASSFSVGTPNEKLFF. For the CDR3, the DNA is TGTGCCAGCAGCTTCTCCGTGGGGACCCCTAATGAAAAACTGTTTTTT. The full variable domain, its missing parts supplied by reference TRBV7-2 and TRBJ1-4, is GAGVSQSPSNKVTEKGKDVELRCDPISGHTALYWYRQSLGQGLEFLIYFQGNSAPDKSGLPSDRFSAERTGGSVSTLTIQRTQQEDSAVYLCASSFSVGTPNEKLFFGSGTQLSVL.

The J gene is TRBJ2-3, the V gene TRBV6-5; D is unresolved. The germline V gene has CDR1 MNHEY and CDR2 SVGAGI. Trimming left V 8 bases short and J 7 bases short, with 19 bases between. This CDR3 region has 14 residues. The CDR3 here is CASSPEGRPHTQYF. For the CDR3, the DNA is TGTGCCAGCTCTCCCGAAGGGCGCCCCCATACGCAGTATTTT.

The chain has TRBV19 and TRBJ2-5; the D call may be TRBD1 or TRBD2 (5 bases each). The J call could be wrong; TRBJ2-7 is a better fit for the DNA end. Germline lookup yields CDR1 LNHDA and CDR2 SQIVND (reference sequence). This CDR3 has 14 residues. The CDR3 DNA sequence: TGTGCCAGTAGTTCCCGGGACCAAACCTACGAGCAGTACTTC. The encoded protein is CASSSRDQTYEQYF.

The chain's CDR3 is CASRLLGQGGFYGYTF. CDR3 DNA: TGTGCCAGCAGACTACTTGGACAGGGAGGGTTCTATGGCTACACCTTC. The chain recombines TRBV28 with TRBJ1-2; 8 nucleotides agree with TRBD1. CDR1 and CDR2 from the germline V gene are MDHEN and SYDVKM. The trim removed 6 bases at V and 4 bases at J, leaving 13 bases unmatched. This CDR3 region has 16 residues.

V gene TRBV2 combines with J gene TRBJ2-7, with D maybe TRBD1 (5 bases). V lost 0 bases to trimming and J lost 0 bases, with 15 bases between them. Per germline, CDR1 SNHLY and CDR2 FYNNEI. The CDR3 consists of 17 residues. DNA for the CDR3: TGTGCCAGCAGTGAAGCGCTGGGGCGAAAGAGCTCCTACGAGCAGTACTTC. Protein: CASSEALGRKSSYEQYF. Variable domain in full (rest from reference TRBV2 and TRBJ2-7): EPEVTQTPSHQVTQMGQEVILRCVPISNHLYFYWYRQILGQKVEFLVSFYNNEISEKSEIFDDQFSVERPDGSNFTLKIRSTKLEDSAMYFCASSEALGRKSSYEQYFGPGTRLTVT.

DNA for the CDR3: TGTGCCATCAGTGAGTCGGCTAGCGGGAGCGCTTTTCTCAATGAGCAGTTCTTC. Its protein product is CAISESASGSAFLNEQFF. The J gene is TRBJ2-1, the V gene TRBV10-3; 10 bases are a match to TRBD2. This CDR3 is 18 amino acids long. Germline-derived CDR1 and CDR2 are ENHRY and SYGVKD. V lost 0 bases and J lost 6; bases outside the gene matches: 11.